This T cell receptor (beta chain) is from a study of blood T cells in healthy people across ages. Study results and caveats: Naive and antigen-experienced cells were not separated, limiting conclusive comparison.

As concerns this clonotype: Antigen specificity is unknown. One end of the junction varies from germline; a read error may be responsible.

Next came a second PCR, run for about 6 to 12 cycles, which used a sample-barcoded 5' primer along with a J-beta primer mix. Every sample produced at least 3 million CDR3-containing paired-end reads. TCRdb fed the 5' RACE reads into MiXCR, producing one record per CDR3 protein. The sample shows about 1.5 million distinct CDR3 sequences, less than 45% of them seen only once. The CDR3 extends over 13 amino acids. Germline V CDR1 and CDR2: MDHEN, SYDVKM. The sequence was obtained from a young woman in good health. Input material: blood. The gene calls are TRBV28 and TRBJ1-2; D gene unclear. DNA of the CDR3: TGTGCCAGCAGTGTGATGTCGGTCTATGGCTACATCTTC. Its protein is CASSVMSVYGYIF.